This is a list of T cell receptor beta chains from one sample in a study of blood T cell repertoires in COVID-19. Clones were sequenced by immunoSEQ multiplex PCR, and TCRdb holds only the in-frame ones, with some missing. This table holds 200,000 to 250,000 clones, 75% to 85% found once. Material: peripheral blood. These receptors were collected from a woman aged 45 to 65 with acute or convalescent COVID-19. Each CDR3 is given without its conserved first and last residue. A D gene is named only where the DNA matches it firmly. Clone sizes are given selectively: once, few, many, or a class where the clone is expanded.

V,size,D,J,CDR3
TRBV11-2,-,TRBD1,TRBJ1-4,ASSLTLSGTGTEKLF
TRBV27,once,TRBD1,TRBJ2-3,ASPRGGQGTRSTDTQY
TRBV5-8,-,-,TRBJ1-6,ASSLFTENSPLH
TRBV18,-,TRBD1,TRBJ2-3,ASSSGQGSTDTQY
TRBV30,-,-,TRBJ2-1,AWSVSRVGTGPI
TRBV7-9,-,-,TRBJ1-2,ASSLASGEGYGYT
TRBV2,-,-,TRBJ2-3,ASSTGRVGTDTQY
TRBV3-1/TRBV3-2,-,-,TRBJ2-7,ASSQDFVVSEQY
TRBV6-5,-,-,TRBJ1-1,ASSHSLEAF
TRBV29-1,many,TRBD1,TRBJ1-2,SVEGGGGYGYT
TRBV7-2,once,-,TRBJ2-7,ASSPAGYEQY
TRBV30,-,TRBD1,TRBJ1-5,AWSPGQVNQPQH
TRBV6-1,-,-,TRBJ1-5,ASSEGQGGISPQH
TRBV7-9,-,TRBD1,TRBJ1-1,ASSPGQTTEAF
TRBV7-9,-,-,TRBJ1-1,ASSKTWYEAF
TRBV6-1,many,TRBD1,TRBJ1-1,ASSEGQGNTEAF
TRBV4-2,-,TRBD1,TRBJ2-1,ASSQVLTGGSHEQF
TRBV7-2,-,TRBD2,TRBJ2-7,ASSLRGLAREQY
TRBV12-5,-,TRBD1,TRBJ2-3,ASGLALGDRDTDTQY